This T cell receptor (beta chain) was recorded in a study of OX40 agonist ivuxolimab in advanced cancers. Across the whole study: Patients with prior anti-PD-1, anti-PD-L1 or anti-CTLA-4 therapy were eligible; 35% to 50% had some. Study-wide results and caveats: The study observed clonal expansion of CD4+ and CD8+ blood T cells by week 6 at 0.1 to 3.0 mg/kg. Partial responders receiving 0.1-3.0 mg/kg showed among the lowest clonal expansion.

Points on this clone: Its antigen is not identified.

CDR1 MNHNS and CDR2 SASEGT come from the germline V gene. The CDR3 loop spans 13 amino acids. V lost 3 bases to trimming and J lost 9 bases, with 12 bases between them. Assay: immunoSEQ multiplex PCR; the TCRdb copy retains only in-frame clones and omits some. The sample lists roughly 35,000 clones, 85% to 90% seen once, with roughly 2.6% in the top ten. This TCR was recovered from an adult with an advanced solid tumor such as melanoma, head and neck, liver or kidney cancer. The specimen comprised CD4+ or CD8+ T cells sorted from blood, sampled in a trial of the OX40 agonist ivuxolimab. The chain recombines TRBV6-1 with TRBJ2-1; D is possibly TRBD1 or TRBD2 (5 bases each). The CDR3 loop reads CASSDTEGTEQFF. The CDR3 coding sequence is TGTGCCAGCAGTGATACAGAGGGGACTGAGCAGTTCTTC.